This TCR beta chain emerged from a study of regulatory T cells in long-lasting Graves disease. Notes on the study in general: Peripheral blood was the sole material, not thyroid tissue. Persistent disease samples used TRBV28, TRBJ1-2 and TRBJ2-5 preferentially.

Time point meaning: newly diagnosed GD, antithyroid drugs for less than 3 months. The TCR library was made from RNA extracted from PBMCs. Relying on iRepertoire HTBI primers and Arm-PCR of CDR3 regions, the team built TCR beta libraries. TCRdb reprocessed the multiplex PCR reads with MiXCR, giving one entry per CDR3 protein. The sample includes 410,000 or so distinct CDR3 sequences, more than 13% of them seen just once. Germline V gene sequence: CDR1 SGHVS, CDR2 FQNEAQ. This CDR3 region has 17 residues. The ends lost 3 bases at V and 6 bases at J; junction bases unmatched: 13. This clonotype showed up many times. Its antigen is unidentified. The sample was also linked to a second study, of T cells in Graves' hyperthyroidism and ophthalmopathy.

Sequencing was performed on peripheral blood mononuclear cells (PBMCs), taken at new diagnosis, from a patient treated with antithyroid drugs. J is TRBJ1-5 and V is TRBV7-8; 8 bases are a match to TRBD1. The receptor was isolated from a woman aged 25 to 45 with Graves disease. Written as DNA, the CDR3 is TGTGCCAGCAGCTTCTCCCTAAGAGGACAGGGTGGTCAGCCCCAGCATTTT. This gives the protein CASSFSLRGQGGQPQHF.